Sequencing of this TCR beta chain was carried out in a study of STAT5B mutations in CD4+ large granular lymphocyte leukemia. The repertoire was sequenced with immunoSEQ multiplex PCR; TCRdb's copy has only in-frame clones and lacks some. The sample contains more than 30,000 clones, 85% to 90% of which appear only once. V was shortened by 6 bases and J by 0 bases, with 8 bases between the two germline ends. The germline V gene encodes CDR1 SNHLY and CDR2 FYNNEI. The CDR3 spans 13 residues. The chain employs TRBV2 and TRBJ1-2, with unresolved D. Sequencing was carried out using CD4+ T cells from blood buffy coats. This sequence originates from a human donor in good health. The CDR3 is CASSRYTNYGYTF. In DNA form, the CDR3 reads TGTGCCAGCAGCCGGTATACTAACTATGGCTACACCTTC.